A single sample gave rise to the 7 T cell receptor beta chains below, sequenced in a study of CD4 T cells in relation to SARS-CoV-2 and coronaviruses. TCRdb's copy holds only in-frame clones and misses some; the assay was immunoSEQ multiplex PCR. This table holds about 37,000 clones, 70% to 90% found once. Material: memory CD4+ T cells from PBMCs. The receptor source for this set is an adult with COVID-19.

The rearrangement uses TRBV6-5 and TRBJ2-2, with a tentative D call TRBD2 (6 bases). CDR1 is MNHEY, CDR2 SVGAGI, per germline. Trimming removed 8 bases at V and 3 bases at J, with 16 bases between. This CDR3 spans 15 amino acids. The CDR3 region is CASGMGGGYTGELFF. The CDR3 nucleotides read TGTGCCAGCGGTATGGGGGGTGGTTACACCGGGGAGCTGTTTTTT.

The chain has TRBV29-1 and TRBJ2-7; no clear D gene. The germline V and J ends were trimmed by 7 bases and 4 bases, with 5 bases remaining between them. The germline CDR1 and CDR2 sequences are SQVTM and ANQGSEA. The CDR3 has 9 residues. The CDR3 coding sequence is TGCAGCGGAGGATACGAGCAGTACTTC. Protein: CSGGYEQYF.

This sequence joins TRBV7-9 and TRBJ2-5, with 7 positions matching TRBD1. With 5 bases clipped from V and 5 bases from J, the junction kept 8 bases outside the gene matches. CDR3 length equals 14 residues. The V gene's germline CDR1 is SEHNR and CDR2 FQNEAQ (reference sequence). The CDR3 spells CASSRDRLSETQYF. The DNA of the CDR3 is TGTGCCAGCAGCCGGGACAGACTTAGTGAGACCCAGTACTTC.

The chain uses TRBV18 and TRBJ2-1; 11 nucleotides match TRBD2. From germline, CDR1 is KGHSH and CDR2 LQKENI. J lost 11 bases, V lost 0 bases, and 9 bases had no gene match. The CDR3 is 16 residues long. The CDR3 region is CASSPPLLAGGPKQFF. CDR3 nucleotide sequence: TGTGCCAGCTCACCACCGTTGCTAGCGGGAGGCCCCAAGCAGTTCTTC. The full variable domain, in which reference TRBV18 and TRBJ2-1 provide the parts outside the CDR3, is NAGVMQNPRHLVRRRGQEARLRCSPMKGHSHVYWYRQLPEEGLKFMVYLQKENIIDESGMPKERFSAEFPKEGPSILRIQQVVRGDSAAYFCASSPPLLAGGPKQFFGPGTRLTVL.

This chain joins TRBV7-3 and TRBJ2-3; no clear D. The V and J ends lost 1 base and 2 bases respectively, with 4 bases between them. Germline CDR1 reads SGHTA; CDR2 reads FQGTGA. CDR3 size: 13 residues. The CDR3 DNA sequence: TGTGCCAGCAGCTTAAACCCCACAGATACGCAGTATTTT. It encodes CASSLNPTDTQYF.

The CDR3 loop is CASSLQGGYEQYF. The CDR3 coding sequence is TGTGCCAGCAGCTTACAGGGGGGCTACGAGCAGTACTTC. This chain links TRBV5-5 with TRBJ2-7; 8 bases fit TRBD1. From germline, CDR1 is SGHKS and CDR2 YYEKEE (reference sequence). This CDR3 region has 13 residues. V was clipped by 2 bases and J by 3 bases; unmatched bases: 1.

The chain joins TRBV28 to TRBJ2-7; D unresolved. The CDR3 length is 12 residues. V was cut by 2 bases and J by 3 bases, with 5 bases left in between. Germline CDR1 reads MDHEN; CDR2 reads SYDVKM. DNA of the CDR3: TGTGCCAGCAGTTTAACGGTCTACGAGCAGTACTTC. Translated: CASSLTVYEQYF. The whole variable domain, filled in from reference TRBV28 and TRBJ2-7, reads DVKVTQSSRYLVKRTGEKVFLECVQDMDHENMFWYRQDPGLGLRLIYFSYDVKMKEKGDIPEGYSVSREKKERFSLILESASTNQTSMYLCASSLTVYEQYFGPGTRLTVT.